These T cell receptor beta chains were read from a single sample in a study of T cells after somatic rescue of genetic block. TCRdb keeps only in-frame clones here, not all; method: immunoSEQ multiplex PCR. The repertoire consists of 85,000 to 90,000 clones, with approximately 90% occurring once and the leading ten covering 1.6%. What was sequenced was peripheral blood mononuclear cells (PBMCs). The receptor set was obtained from a woman under 30. Both conserved end residues are part of each CDR3. D genes are given only for firm matches.

>15|TRBD2|TRBV27|TRBJ2-5
CASRASGREGETQYF
>13|TRBD2|TRBV28|TRBJ2-7
CASSYGGGYEQYF
>15|TRBD1|TRBV6-6|TRBJ2-7
CASSYSRDRGDEQYF
>14|TRBD1|TRBV7-7|TRBJ2-3
CASSTGQATDTQYF
>18|.|TRBV4-3|TRBJ1-2
CASSQDFGGLGSNYGYTF
>16|TRBD2|TRBV27|TRBJ2-7
CASSLSLAGVSYEQYF
>15|.|TRBV10-1|TRBJ1-2
CASSPEVWGPYGYTF
>14|TRBD2|TRBV27|TRBJ2-7
CASSFTGGPYEQYF
>14|.|TRBV4-1|TRBJ1-2
CASSPIQGKDGYTF
>14|TRBD2|TRBV11-2|TRBJ2-1
CASSLATSVNEQFF
>15|.|TRBV28|TRBJ2-6
CASSLTGTGANVLTF
>14|TRBD1|TRBV30|TRBJ1-5
CAWSPGTGNQPQHF
>17|.|TRBV19|TRBJ1-4
CATSNARGESGNEKLFF
>14|.|TRBV11-2|TRBJ2-7
CASSLGGVGYEQYF
>16|.|TRBV28|TRBJ2-1
CASTTGGGIPYNEQFF
>16|TRBD2|TRBV27|TRBJ2-1
CASSLGIAGAGNEQFF
>16|TRBD2|TRBV4-1|TRBJ2-5
CASSQPGGSNEETQYF
>16|.|TRBV28|TRBJ1-3
CASITSGHYSGNTIYF
>15|.|TRBV5-1|TRBJ2-3
CASSHEWRVTDTQYF
>15|.|TRBV4-2|TRBJ2-7
CASSQTPAPSYEQYF
>14|TRBD2|TRBV13|TRBJ2-1
CASSGGRGYNEQFF
>15|TRBD1|TRBV10-3|TRBJ1-1
CATGIMTGTNTEAFF
>16|TRBD2|TRBV27|TRBJ2-3
CASSPPTSGRPDTQYF
>13|.|TRBV4-2|TRBJ2-7
CASSPYLLSEQYF
>11|.|TRBV29-1|TRBJ1-1
CSVDLQNEAFF
>14|TRBD1|TRBV9|TRBJ1-5
CASSADRAVGPQHF
>14|.|TRBV4-1|TRBJ1-1
CASSIVRGRSPIFF
>14|.|TRBV14|TRBJ2-7
CASSHVGTLHEQYF
>17|.|TRBV11-3|TRBJ2-1
CASSRESWSSSYNEQFF
>16|TRBD2|TRBV7-3|TRBJ2-7
CASSPPGAGGSYEQYF
>14|.|TRBV27|TRBJ2-1
CASSLSLGADEQFF
>19|TRBD1|TRBV7-9|TRBJ2-4
CASSETGDESTPAKNIQYF
>14|.|TRBV11-2|TRBJ1-1
CASSWSYREAEAFF
>14|.|TRBV7-7|TRBJ2-3
CASSTGPFTHTQYF
>13|.|TRBV4-1|TRBJ1-1
CASSQGGNTEAFF
>13|.|TRBV28|TRBJ1-1
CASSQIGSTEAFF
>13|.|TRBV7-3|TRBJ2-7
CASSLVIGGEQYF
>14|.|TRBV21-1|TRBJ2-5
CASSKVPGLETQYF